A single T cell receptor (beta chain) is shown here with its context. Its target is not known. Libraries were prepared by immunoSEQ multiplex PCR; TCRdb keeps only in-frame clonotypes and omits some of them. The sample lists about 16,000 clones, around 70% occurring once. This record comes from a study of T cell clonotyping in hematopoietic cell transplantation. Whole-study findings and limits: At the given depth, recipient repertoires were over 97% de novo clonotypes.

J was trimmed by 7 bases and V by 3 bases; bases with no gene match: 9. The CDR3 spans 15 residues. Germline assignment: CDR1 SGHTS and CDR2 YDEGEE. Sequenced: peripheral blood mononuclear cells. J is TRBJ1-1 and V is TRBV5-8; 10 bases line up with TRBD1. The receptor was isolated from a woman aged 55 to 70 in good health. Some clones in this sample may be carry-over from other donors' samples. The CDR3 sequence: CASSSIGQGVVEAFF. The DNA of the CDR3 is TGTGCCAGCAGCTCAATCGGACAGGGGGTTGTTGAAGCTTTCTTT. The full variable domain, with the rest looked up from reference TRBV5-8 and TRBJ1-1, is EAGVTQSPTHLIKTRGQQATLRCSPISGHTSVYWYQQALGLGLQFLLWYDEGEERNRGNFPPRFSGRQFPNYSSELNVNALELEDSALYLCASSSIGQGVVEAFFGQGTRLTVV.